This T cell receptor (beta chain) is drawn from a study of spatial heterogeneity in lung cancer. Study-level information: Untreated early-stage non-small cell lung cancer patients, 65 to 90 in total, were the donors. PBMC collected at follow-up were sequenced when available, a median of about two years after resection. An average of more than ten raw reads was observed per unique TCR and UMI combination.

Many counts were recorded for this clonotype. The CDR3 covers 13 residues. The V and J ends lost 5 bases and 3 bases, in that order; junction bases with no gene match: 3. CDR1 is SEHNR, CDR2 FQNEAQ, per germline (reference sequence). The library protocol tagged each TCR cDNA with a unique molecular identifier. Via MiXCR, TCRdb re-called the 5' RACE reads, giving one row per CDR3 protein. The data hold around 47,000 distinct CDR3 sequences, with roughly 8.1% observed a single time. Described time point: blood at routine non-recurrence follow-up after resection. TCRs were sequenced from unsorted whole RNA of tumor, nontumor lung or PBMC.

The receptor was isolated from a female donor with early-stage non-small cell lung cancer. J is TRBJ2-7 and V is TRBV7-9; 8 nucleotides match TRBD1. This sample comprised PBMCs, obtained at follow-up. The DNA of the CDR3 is TGTGCCAGCAGCGGAGGACAGGGCTACGAGCAGTACTTC. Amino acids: CASSGGQGYEQYF.